This T cell receptor beta chain was identified in a study of OX40 agonist ivuxolimab in advanced cancers. This clone was seen just once. Only in-frame clones appear in the TCRdb table, and some are missing; sequencing was by immunoSEQ multiplex PCR. In the table there are roughly 70,000 clones, around 90% of which are singletons. The receptor's source is an adult with an advanced solid tumor such as melanoma, head and neck, liver or kidney cancer. Sample: CD4+ or CD8+ T cells sorted from blood, taken in a trial of the OX40 agonist ivuxolimab.

Here the CDR3 DNA reads TGTGCCAGCAGCCAGTCGCTCCTGGACGAGCAGTACTTC. The encoded protein is CASSQSLLDEQYF. The rearrangement uses TRBV11-2 and TRBJ2-7; no clear D. Germline CDR1 and CDR2: SGHAT and FQNNGV. This CDR3 spans 13 amino acids. Trimming took 5 bases from V and 5 from J, leaving 13 bases between them.